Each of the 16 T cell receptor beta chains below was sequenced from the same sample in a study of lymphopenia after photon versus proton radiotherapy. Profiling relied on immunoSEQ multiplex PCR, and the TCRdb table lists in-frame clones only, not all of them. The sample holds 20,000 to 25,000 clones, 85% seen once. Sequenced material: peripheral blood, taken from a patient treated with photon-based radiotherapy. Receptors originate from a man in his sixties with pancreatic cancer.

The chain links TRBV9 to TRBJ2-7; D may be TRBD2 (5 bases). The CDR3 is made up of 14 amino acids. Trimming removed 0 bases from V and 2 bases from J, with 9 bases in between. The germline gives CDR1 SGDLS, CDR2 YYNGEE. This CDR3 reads CASSVEATTYEQYF. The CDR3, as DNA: TGTGCCAGCAGCGTAGAGGCGACTACCTACGAGCAGTACTTC.

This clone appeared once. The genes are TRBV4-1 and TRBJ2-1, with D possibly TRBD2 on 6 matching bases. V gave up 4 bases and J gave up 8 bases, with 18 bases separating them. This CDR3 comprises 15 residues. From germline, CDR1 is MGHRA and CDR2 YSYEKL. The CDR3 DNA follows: TGCGCCAGCAGCCCCGCCTCGACTAGTAGGTATGAGCAGTTCTTC. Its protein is CASSPASTSRYEQFF.

This CDR3 reads CASSLARGSGNTIYF. The CDR3 region has the DNA TGTGCCAGCAGCTTAGCGCGGGGGTCTGGAAACACCATATATTTT. V gene TRBV7-6 combines with J gene TRBJ1-3; D possibly corresponds to TRBD1 (5 bases). V gave up 0 bases and J gave up 1 base, with 7 bases separating them. CDR1 is SGHVS, CDR2 FNYEAQ, per germline. The CDR3 has 15 residues.

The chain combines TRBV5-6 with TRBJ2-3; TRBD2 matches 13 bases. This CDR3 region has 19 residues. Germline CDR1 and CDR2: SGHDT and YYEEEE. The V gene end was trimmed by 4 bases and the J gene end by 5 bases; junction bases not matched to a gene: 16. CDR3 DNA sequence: TGTGCCAGCAGCGGAACGGGACTAGCGGGGACGTTCGCGGAAGATACGCAGTATTTT. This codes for CASSGTGLAGTFAEDTQYF.

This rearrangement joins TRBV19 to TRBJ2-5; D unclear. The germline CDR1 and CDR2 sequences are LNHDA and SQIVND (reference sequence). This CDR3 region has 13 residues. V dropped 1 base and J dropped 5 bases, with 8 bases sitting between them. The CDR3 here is CASSIGVGETQYF. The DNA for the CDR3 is TGTGCCAGTAGTATAGGGGTCGGCGAGACCCAGTACTTC.

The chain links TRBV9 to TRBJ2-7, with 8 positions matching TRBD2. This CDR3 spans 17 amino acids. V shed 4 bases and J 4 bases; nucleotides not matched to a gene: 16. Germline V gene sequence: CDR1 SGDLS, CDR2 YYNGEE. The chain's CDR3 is CASSPTISRGGRYEQYF. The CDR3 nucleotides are TGTGCCAGCAGCCCCACCATTTCACGCGGGGGGAGATACGAGCAGTACTTC.

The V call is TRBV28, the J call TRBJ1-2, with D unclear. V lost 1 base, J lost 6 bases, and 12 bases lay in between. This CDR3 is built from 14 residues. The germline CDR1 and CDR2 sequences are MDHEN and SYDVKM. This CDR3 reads CASSLSGRDDGYTF. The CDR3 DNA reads TGTGCCAGCAGTTTATCTGGCCGGGATGATGGCTACACCTTC.

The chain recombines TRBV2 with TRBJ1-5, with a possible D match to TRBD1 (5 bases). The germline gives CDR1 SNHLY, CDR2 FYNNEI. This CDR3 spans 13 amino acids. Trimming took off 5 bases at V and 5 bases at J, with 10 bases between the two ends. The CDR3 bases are TGTGCCAGCAGTCTTCAGGGTGATCAGCCCCAGCATTTT. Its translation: CASSLQGDQPQHF.

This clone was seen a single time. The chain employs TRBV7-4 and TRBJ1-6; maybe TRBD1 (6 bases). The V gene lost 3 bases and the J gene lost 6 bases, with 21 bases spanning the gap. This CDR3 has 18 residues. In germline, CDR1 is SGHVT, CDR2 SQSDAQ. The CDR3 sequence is CASSFPDSPGGINSPLHF. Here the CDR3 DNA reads TGTGCCAGCAGCTTCCCGGACAGCCCGGGGGGGATTAATTCACCCCTCCACTTT.

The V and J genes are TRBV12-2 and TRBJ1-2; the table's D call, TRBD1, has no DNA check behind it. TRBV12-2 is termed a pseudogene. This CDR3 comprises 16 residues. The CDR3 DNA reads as TGTGCAAGTCGCCCCCTTTTTACAGGGGGCAACTATGGCTACACCTTC. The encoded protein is CASRPLFTGGNYGYTF.

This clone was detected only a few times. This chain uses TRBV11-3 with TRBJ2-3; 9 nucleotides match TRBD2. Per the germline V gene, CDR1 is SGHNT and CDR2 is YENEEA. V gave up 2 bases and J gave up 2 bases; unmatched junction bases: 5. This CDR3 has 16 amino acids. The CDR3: CASSLSSGDITDTQYF. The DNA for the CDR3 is TGTGCCAGCAGCTTATCTAGCGGGGATATCACAGATACGCAGTATTTT.

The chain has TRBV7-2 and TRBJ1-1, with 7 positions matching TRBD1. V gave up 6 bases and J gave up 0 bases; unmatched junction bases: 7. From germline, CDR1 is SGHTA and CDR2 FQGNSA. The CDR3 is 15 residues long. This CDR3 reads CASRPRTGLNTEAFF. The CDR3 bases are TGTGCCAGCAGACCGCGGACAGGATTGAACACTGAAGCTTTCTTT. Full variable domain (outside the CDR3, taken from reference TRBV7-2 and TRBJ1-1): GAGVSQSPSNKVTEKGKDVELRCDPISGHTALYWYRQSLGQGLEFLIYFQGNSAPDKSGLPSDRFSAERTGGSVSTLTIQRTQQEDSAVYLCASRPRTGLNTEAFFGQGTRLTVV.

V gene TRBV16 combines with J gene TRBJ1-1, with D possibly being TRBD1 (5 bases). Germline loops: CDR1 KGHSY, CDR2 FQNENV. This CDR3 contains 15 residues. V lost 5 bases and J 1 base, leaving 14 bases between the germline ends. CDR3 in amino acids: CASSVRWGTNTEAFF. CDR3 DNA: TGTGCCAGCAGCGTCCGCTGGGGGACGAACACTGAAGCTTTCTTT. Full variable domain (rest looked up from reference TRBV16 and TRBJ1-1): GEEVAQTPKHLVRGEGQKAKLYCAPIKGHSYVFWYQQVLKNEFKFLISFQNENVFDETGMPKERFSAKCLPNSPCSLEIQATKLEDSAVYFCASSVRWGTNTEAFFGQGTRLTVV.

The CDR3 spells CASSPRVGGGDTEAFF. In DNA form, the CDR3 reads TGTGCCAGCAGCCCCCGCGTCGGGGGTGGTGACACTGAAGCTTTCTTT. The chain recombines TRBV7-9 with TRBJ1-1; D may be TRBD1 (5 bases). Germline V gene lookup returns CDR1 SEHNR and CDR2 FQNEAQ (reference sequence). The CDR3 consists of 16 residues. The germline V and J ends were trimmed by 5 bases and 3 bases, with 19 bases remaining between them.

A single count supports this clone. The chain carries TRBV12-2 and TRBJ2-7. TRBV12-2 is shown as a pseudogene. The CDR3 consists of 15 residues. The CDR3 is CASRLAWELLGEQYF. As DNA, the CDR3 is TGTGCAAGTCGCTTAGCTTGGGAACTCTTAGGGGAGCAGTACTTC.

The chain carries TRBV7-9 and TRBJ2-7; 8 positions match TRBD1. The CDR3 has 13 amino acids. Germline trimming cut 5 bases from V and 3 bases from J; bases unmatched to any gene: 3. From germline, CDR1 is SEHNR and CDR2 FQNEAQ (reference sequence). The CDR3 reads CASSPGTGYEQYF. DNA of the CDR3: TGTGCCAGCAGCCCAGGGACAGGCTACGAGCAGTACTTC.